This T cell receptor (beta chain) emerged from a study of blood T cell repertoires in COVID-19. Produced via immunoSEQ multiplex PCR; TCRdb's table is partial and in-frame only. This repertoire shows 150,000 or so clones, over 80% found once; its top ten account for around 13%. Trimming took 4 bases from V and 2 from J; bases not matched to a gene: 7. The CDR3 extends over 15 amino acids. Germline CDR1 MDHEN, CDR2 SYDVKM. This chain connects TRBV28 to TRBJ1-1; the match to TRBD1 covers 7 bases. Sequencing input: PBMCs or T cells enriched from blood (not recorded which). The sequence was collected from a woman in her fifties or sixties who had recovered from COVID-19. The CDR3 DNA sequence: TGTGCCAGCAGTTACAACCAAGGGGGCAACACTGAAGCTTTCTTT. Its protein product is CASSYNQGGNTEAFF. Filled out from reference TRBV28 and TRBJ1-1, the complete variable domain reads DVKVTQSSRYLVKRTGEKVFLECVQDMDHENMFWYRQDPGLGLRLIYFSYDVKMKEKGDIPEGYSVSREKKERFSLILESASTNQTSMYLCASSYNQGGNTEAFFGQGTRLTVV.